Below are 21 T cell receptor beta chains sequenced from a single sample in a study of blood T cell repertoires in COVID-19. Sequenced by immunoSEQ multiplex PCR; TCRdb stores in-frame clones only, minus some. The data hold fewer than 300,000 clones, with approximately 90% observed a single time. The source material was peripheral blood. The receptors come from a woman in her twenties or thirties with COVID-19, enrolled during active disease.

V gene TRBV7-9 combines with J gene TRBJ2-1, with D tentatively TRBD2 (5 bases). Germline V gene lookup returns CDR1 SEHNR and CDR2 FQNEAQ (reference sequence). CDR3 length: 14 amino acids. V lost 1 base to trimming and J lost 6 bases, with 10 bases between them. Here the CDR3 reads CASSLGSSSNEQFF. The DNA of the CDR3 is TGTGCCAGCAGCTTAGGGTCTAGCAGCAATGAGCAGTTCTTC.

This sequence joins TRBV2 and TRBJ1-5; D is unclear. Deletions cut 8 bases from V and 0 bases from J, with 14 bases between. The CDR3 loop spans 15 amino acids. Germline lookup yields CDR1 SNHLY and CDR2 FYNNEI. CDR3 sequence: CASLRENYSNQPQHF. As DNA, the CDR3 is TGTGCCAGCTTGCGAGAAAATTATAGCAATCAGCCCCAGCATTTT.

V and J are TRBV7-8 and TRBJ1-1; D is perhaps TRBD1 (5 bases). Germline V gives CDR1 SGHVS, CDR2 FQNEAQ. The CDR3 is 17 amino acids. Trimming pared 4 bases from V and 0 bases from J, leaving 18 bases between. In DNA, the CDR3 is TGTGCCAGCAGCTCCTACAGGAGTTGGGGAATGAACACTGAAGCTTTCTTT. Protein product: CASSSYRSWGMNTEAFF. The complete variable domain, with remaining parts taken from reference TRBV7-8 and TRBJ1-1, reads GAGVSQSPRYKVAKRGQDVALRCDPISGHVSLFWYQQALGQGPEFLTYFQNEAQLDKSGLPSDRFFAERPEGSVSTLKIQRTQQEDSAVYLCASSSYRSWGMNTEAFFGQGTRLTVV.

This clone was seen just once. J is TRBJ1-6 and V is TRBV19; D is unresolved. This CDR3 region has 15 residues. CDR1 and CDR2 (germline): LNHDA, SQIVND (reference sequence). V was pared by 5 bases and J by 8 bases, with 16 bases between. The CDR3 is CASSPNMRGDSPLHF. CDR3 bases: TGTGCCAGTAGTCCGAACATGAGAGGTGATTCACCCCTCCACTTT. Full variable domain (rest looked up from reference TRBV19 and TRBJ1-6): DGGITQSPKYLFRKEGQNVTLSCEQNLNHDAMYWYRQDPGQGLRLIYYSQIVNDFQKGDIAEGYSVSREKKESFPLTVTSAQKNPTAFYLCASSPNMRGDSPLHFGNGTRLTVT.

The chain is built from TRBV6-5 and TRBJ1-2; TRBD1 is a possible D gene (5 bases). The ends were cut back, 2 bases at V and 4 bases at J, with 11 bases in the middle. The CDR3 contains 14 residues. Per germline, CDR1 MNHEY and CDR2 SVGAGI. CDR3 sequence: CASSYLAGGYGYTF. For the CDR3, the DNA is TGTGCCAGCAGTTACCTCGCGGGGGGCTATGGCTACACCTTC.

This chain connects TRBV7-2 to TRBJ2-5, with D possibly TRBD1 on 5 matching bases. In germline, CDR1 is SGHTA, CDR2 FQGNSA. CDR3 length equals 14 residues. Trimming cost V 5 bases and J 0 bases, with 10 bases left between them. The CDR3 bases are TGTGCCAGCAGCCACCCAGGGTACCAAGAGACCCAGTACTTC. Protein sequence: CASSHPGYQETQYF. The variable domain in full, with the rest retrieved from reference TRBV7-2 and TRBJ2-5, is GAGVSQSPSNKVTEKGKDVELRCDPISGHTALYWYRQSLGQGLEFLIYFQGNSAPDKSGLPSDRFSAERTGGSVSTLTIQRTQQEDSAVYLCASSHPGYQETQYFGPGTRLLVL.

The rearrangement uses TRBV28 and TRBJ1-1; D may be TRBD1 (6 bases). The CDR3 has 15 amino acids. The germline gives CDR1 MDHEN, CDR2 SYDVKM. The V gene lost 5 bases and the J gene lost 2 bases, with 15 bases spanning the gap. CDR3 loop: CASSVDRLPNTEAFF. Here the CDR3 DNA reads TGTGCCAGCAGTGTCGACAGGTTACCTAACACTGAAGCTTTCTTT.

With respect to this clone: Different DNA sequences within this sample yield the same CDR3. The rearrangement joins TRBV27 to TRBJ1-2, with TRBD1 matching 7 bases. Losses at the gene ends were 6 bases for V and 0 bases for J; bases not matched to a gene: 4. Per germline, CDR1 MNHEY and CDR2 SMNVEV (reference sequence). The CDR3 spans 14 residues. DNA of the CDR3: TGTGCCAGCAGATCCGGGACAGCTAACTATGGCTACACCTTC. Translating gives CASRSGTANYGYTF.

The chain joins TRBV30 to TRBJ1-1, with D maybe TRBD1 (6 bases). Trimming removed 5 bases at V and 5 bases at J, with 15 bases between. The CDR3 is made up of 13 amino acids. CDR1 and CDR2 from the germline V gene are GTSNPN and SVGIG (reference sequence). The CDR3 sequence: CAWGGQRRTEAFF. DNA of the CDR3: TGTGCCTGGGGTGGACAGAGGCGAACTGAAGCTTTCTTT.

The chain has TRBV18 and TRBJ2-3; D unclear. CDR3 length: 15 residues. Germline loops: CDR1 KGHSH, CDR2 LQKENI. The ends were cut back, 3 bases at V and 0 bases at J, with 10 bases in the middle. In DNA, the CDR3 is TGTGCCAGCTCACCCAGGCAAACTAGCACAGATACGCAGTATTTT. Translation: CASSPRQTSTDTQYF.

J is TRBJ1-5 and V is TRBV6-6, with 8 nucleotides matching TRBD1. With V trimmed by 5 bases and J by 4 bases, 4 bases remained unmatched. The CDR3 spans 14 residues. Germline V gene sequence: CDR1 MNHNY, CDR2 SVGAGI (reference sequence). CDR3 protein: CASSKQGVNQPQHF. As DNA, the CDR3 is TGTGCCAGCAGTAAACAGGGGGTAAATCAGCCCCAGCATTTT.

V is TRBV5-6 and J is TRBJ2-1; TRBD1 matches at 7 bases. Germline-derived CDR1 and CDR2 are SGHDT and YYEEEE. V trimming: 4 bases; J trimming: 0 bases; junction bases outside the gene matches: 4. This CDR3 is built from 15 residues. The CDR3 nucleotides read TGTGCCAGCAGCCCGGACAGGAGCTCCTACAATGAGCAGTTCTTC. Translated, it gives CASSPDRSSYNEQFF.

The CDR3 coding sequence is TGTGCCAGCAGTTTGGCGGGAAGGGAGACCCAGTACTTC. Its translation: CASSLAGRETQYF. This sequence joins TRBV27 and TRBJ2-5, with a tentative D call TRBD2 (6 bases). Trimming took off 3 bases at V and 5 bases at J, with 10 bases between the two ends. This CDR3 contains 13 residues. In germline, CDR1 is MNHEY, CDR2 SMNVEV (reference sequence).

The gene calls are TRBV5-4 and TRBJ2-2, with 7 nucleotides matching TRBD1. This CDR3 is 18 amino acids long. J gave up 0 bases and V 0 bases, and 8 bases lay outside the gene matches. Germline loops: CDR1 SGHNT, CDR2 YYREEE (reference sequence). As DNA, the CDR3 is TGTGCCAGCAGCTTGGCAGGGGCCGGGACAGCGAACACCGGGGAGCTGTTTTTT. Its translation: CASSLAGAGTANTGELFF.

This sequence joins TRBV6-6 and TRBJ1-5, with D tentatively TRBD1 (5 bases). Trimming pared 2 bases from V and 0 bases from J, leaving 8 bases between. Germline V gene sequence: CDR1 MNHNY, CDR2 SVGAGI (reference sequence). The CDR3 runs to 15 residues. CDR3 residues: CASSYLQGSNQPQHF. As DNA, the CDR3 is TGTGCCAGCAGTTACCTTCAGGGTAGCAATCAGCCCCAGCATTTT.

The chain joins TRBV13 to TRBJ1-4; TRBD1 matches 9 bases. The CDR3 is 15 residues long. The J segment lost 8 bases and the V segment lost 4 bases, leaving 8 bases of the junction unmatched. The germline V gene encodes CDR1 PRHDT and CDR2 FYEKMQ (reference sequence). The CDR3 protein is CASSSGTGLREKLFF. The CDR3 nucleotides are TGTGCCAGCAGCTCCGGGACAGGGCTTAGGGAAAAACTGTTTTTT. Full variable domain (outside the CDR3, taken from reference TRBV13 and TRBJ1-4): AAGVIQSPRHLIKEKRETATLKCYPIPRHDTVYWYQQGPGQDPQFLISFYEKMQSDKGSIPDRFSAQQFSDYHSELNMSSLELGDSALYFCASSSGTGLREKLFFGSGTQLSVL.

About this clone itself: At the DNA level, this CDR3 is encoded by other sequences in the same sample as well. V is TRBV19 and J is TRBJ1-4; D gene uncertain. V shed 4 bases and J shed 7 bases, with 7 bases lying between them. The CDR3 sequence is 12 residues long. CDR1 and CDR2 (germline): LNHDA, SQIVND (reference sequence). CDR3: CASSTAGEKLFF. As DNA, the CDR3 is TGTGCCAGTAGTACTGCGGGTGAAAAACTGTTTTTT.

This chain uses TRBV19 with TRBJ1-5; TRBD1 agrees at 8 bases. V was pared by 6 bases and J by 7 bases, with 17 bases of the junction left unmatched. The CDR3 is 17 amino acids. Germline values: CDR1 LNHDA, CDR2 SQIVND (reference sequence). CDR3 amino acids: CASSANQGAGLGQPQHF. For the CDR3, the DNA is TGTGCCAGTAGCGCGAATCAGGGGGCAGGCTTGGGGCAGCCCCAGCATTTT.

This chain links TRBV5-1 with TRBJ2-2; D not certain. This CDR3 spans 15 amino acids. The V gene lost 5 bases and the J gene lost 3 bases, with 14 bases spanning the gap. Germline V gene sequence: CDR1 SGHRS, CDR2 YFSETQ. In DNA form, the CDR3 reads TGCGCCAGCAGATCTGCTAGAGTAGACACCGGGGAGCTGTTTTTT. This translates into CASRSARVDTGELFF.

The rearrangement uses TRBV7-3 and TRBJ2-1; 7 bases are shared with TRBD1. V was clipped by 2 bases and J by 3 bases; unmatched bases: 7. CDR1 and CDR2 (germline): SGHTA, FQGTGA. CDR3 length equals 16 residues. This chain's CDR3 is CASSLRRQGSYNEQFF. In nucleotides, the CDR3 is TGTGCCAGCAGCTTACGGAGACAGGGAAGCTACAATGAGCAGTTCTTC.

This chain uses TRBV7-2 with TRBJ1-1; D may be TRBD1 (6 bases). Germline V gene sequence: CDR1 SGHTA, CDR2 FQGNSA. This CDR3 comprises 14 residues. Trimming shortened V by 4 bases and J by 4 bases, and 13 bases separated the two germline ends. CDR3 amino acids: CASSSTGMSTEAFF. The DNA for the CDR3 is TGTGCCAGCAGCTCGACAGGTATGTCCACTGAAGCTTTCTTT.